These 20 T cell receptor beta chains share one sample of origin, sequenced in a study of T-cell memory formation after mild COVID-19. TCRdb called the 5' RACE reads again in MiXCR, with one record for every CDR3 protein. The repertoire holds about 110,000 distinct CDR3 sequences, with under 15% as singletons. Sequencing used PBMCs or a T cell subset sorted from them (not recorded which). These TCRs come from an adult woman who had mild COVID-19 (a few samples of this study predate the infection). Cell type and time point are not known.

This clonotype has a count of ten or more. The chain employs TRBV4-1 and TRBJ2-7, with 11 bases matching TRBD1. V lost 3 bases to trimming and J lost 6 bases; unmatched junction nucleotides: 10. Germline loops: CDR1 MGHRA, CDR2 YSYEKL. The CDR3 loop spans 16 amino acids. The CDR3 region is CASSQEDRGLFSEQYF. CDR3 nucleotide sequence: TGCGCCAGCAGCCAGGAGGACAGGGGGCTATTTTCCGAGCAGTACTTC.

This rearrangement joins TRBV19 to TRBJ2-7; 9 bases are a match to TRBD1. CDR1 and CDR2 from the germline V gene are LNHDA and SQIVND (reference sequence). With 7 bases clipped from V and 5 bases from J, the junction kept 6 bases outside the gene matches. This CDR3 comprises 13 residues. CDR3 nucleotide sequence: TGTGCCAGTACCGGGACAGGGCCAGACGAGCAGTACTTC. It translates to CASTGTGPDEQYF. The complete variable domain, with remaining parts taken from reference TRBV19 and TRBJ2-7, reads DGGITQSPKYLFRKEGQNVTLSCEQNLNHDAMYWYRQDPGQGLRLIYYSQIVNDFQKGDIAEGYSVSREKKESFPLTVTSAQKNPTAFYLCASTGTGPDEQYFGPGTRLTVT.

The gene calls are TRBV5-1 and TRBJ2-2; 7 positions agree with TRBD1. The trim removed 4 bases at V and 0 bases at J, leaving 3 bases unmatched. The germline V gene encodes CDR1 SGHRS and CDR2 YFSETQ. The CDR3 is 15 residues long. Here the CDR3 DNA reads TGCGCCAGCAGCCCGGGACAGTCGAACACCGGGGAGCTGTTTTTT. Its translation: CASSPGQSNTGELFF. Complete variable domain (other parts from reference TRBV5-1 and TRBJ2-2): KAGVTQTPRYLIKTRGQQVTLSCSPISGHRSVSWYQQTPGQGLQFLFEYFSETQRNKGNFPGRFSGRQFSNSRSEMNVSTLELGDSALYLCASSPGQSNTGELFFGEGSRLTVL.

This clonotype was seen once. This chain uses TRBV5-1 with TRBJ2-2; 10 bases map to TRBD1. Germline CDR1 is SGHRS and CDR2 is YFSETQ. V trimming: 2 bases; J trimming: 9 bases; junction bases outside the gene matches: 7. The CDR3 is made up of 15 amino acids. The CDR3 reads CASSFRQGATWELFF. The CDR3 DNA sequence: TGCGCCAGCAGCTTCCGACAGGGGGCAACCTGGGAGCTGTTTTTT.

The V gene is TRBV7-9, the J gene TRBJ2-3; 7 bases align to TRBD2. The V segment lost 5 bases and the J segment 2 bases; nucleotides outside the gene matches: 10. CDR1 is SEHNR and CDR2 is FQNEAQ in the germline V gene (reference sequence). The CDR3 consists of 16 residues. CDR3 nucleotides: TGTGCCAGCAGCAGCTATAGCGGGCCCGTCACAGATACGCAGTATTTT. Translation gives CASSSYSGPVTDTQYF.

The gene calls are TRBV7-6 and TRBJ2-3; D unresolved. Per the germline V gene, CDR1 is SGHVS and CDR2 is FNYEAQ. The V end lost 0 bases, the J end lost 5 bases, and 9 bases lay between the germline ends. CDR3 length: 14 amino acids. Here the CDR3 reads CASSLADAGDTQYF. CDR3 DNA sequence: TGTGCCAGCAGCTTAGCCGACGCCGGAGATACGCAGTATTTT.

The rearrangement links TRBV7-9 to TRBJ2-5; 10 bases map to TRBD1. The CDR3 totals 15 residues. CDR1 is SEHNR, CDR2 FQNEAQ, per germline (reference sequence). The V segment lost 5 bases and the J segment 3 bases; nucleotides outside the gene matches: 6. The CDR3 sequence: CASSARDRGEETQYF. CDR3 nucleotides: TGTGCCAGCAGCGCCCGGGACAGGGGTGAAGAGACCCAGTACTTC.

CDR3 sequence reads: CASRGAQGELFF. As DNA, the CDR3 is TGTGCCAGCCGGGGGGCCCAGGGGGAGCTGTTTTTT. V is TRBV2 and J is TRBJ2-2; a weak D match, TRBD2 (7 bases). Germline assignment: CDR1 SNHLY and CDR2 FYNNEI. V gave up 8 bases and J gave up 8 bases, with 12 bases separating them. The CDR3 is 12 amino acids.

The chain links TRBV29-1 to TRBJ2-1; unclear D gene. This CDR3 region has 11 residues. Deletions cut 7 bases from V and 7 bases from J, with 11 bases between. Germline V CDR1 and CDR2: SQVTM, ANQGSEA. The CDR3 loop reads CSAAVGNEQFF. CDR3 coding DNA: TGCAGCGCCGCCGTCGGGAATGAGCAGTTCTTC.

The chain uses TRBV7-9 and TRBJ1-1; maybe TRBD1 (5 bases). This CDR3 has 11 amino acids. Deletions cut 5 bases from V and 4 bases from J, with 5 bases between. From germline, CDR1 is SEHNR and CDR2 FQNEAQ (reference sequence). The CDR3: CASSRGTEAFF. The DNA for the CDR3 is TGTGCCAGCAGCAGGGGCACTGAAGCTTTCTTT.

V gene TRBV4-3 combines with J gene TRBJ2-2, with TRBD1 as a possible D gene (5 bases). Trimming removed 0 bases at V and 2 bases at J, with 10 bases between. The CDR3 totals 16 residues. Germline assignment: CDR1 LGHNA and CDR2 YSLEER. The CDR3 nucleotides read TGCGCCAGCAGCCAAGATTTAGGGGAAAACACCGGGGAGCTGTTTTTT. Residues: CASSQDLGENTGELFF.

This clonotype was seen a handful of times. The chain carries TRBV25-1 and TRBJ2-5; D not resolved. V lost 4 bases and J lost 4, with 4 bases in between. The germline V gene has CDR1 MGHDK and CDR2 SYGVNS. The CDR3 sequence is 11 residues long. This chain's CDR3 is CASSGRETQYF. CDR3 nucleotide sequence: TGTGCCAGCAGTGGGCGAGAGACCCAGTACTTC.

This clonotype appeared a few times. The V and J genes are TRBV5-1 and TRBJ2-7; D perhaps matches TRBD2 (5 bases). Germline CDR1 reads SGHRS; CDR2 reads YFSETQ. The CDR3 consists of 13 residues. V was pared by 5 bases and J by 2 bases, with 11 bases between. The CDR3: CASRRVGAYEQYF. Written as DNA, the CDR3 is TGCGCCAGCAGGCGGGTTGGGGCCTACGAGCAGTACTTC.

The rearrangement uses TRBV9 and TRBJ1-6; D is perhaps TRBD1 (6 bases). The CDR3 totals 14 residues. With 4 bases removed from V and 10 bases from J, the gap between germline ends came to 15 bases. CDR1 SGDLS and CDR2 YYNGEE come from the germline V gene. CDR3 amino acids: CASSPDTGRSPLHF. CDR3 DNA sequence: TGTGCCAGCAGCCCAGACACAGGGCGCTCACCCCTCCACTTT.

This clonotype was observed a handful of times. V and J are TRBV2 and TRBJ1-4; D call uncertain. Per germline, CDR1 SNHLY and CDR2 FYNNEI. CDR3 length: 14 residues. V was shortened by 6 bases and J by 4 bases, with 12 bases between the two germline ends. CDR3 DNA: TGTGCCAGCAGACCTGGACGGCTTAATGAAAAACTGTTTTTT. Amino acid sequence: CASRPGRLNEKLFF.

This chain links TRBV9 with TRBJ2-4, with 9 bases identical to TRBD2. The CDR3 length is 14 residues. The J segment lost 7 bases and the V segment lost 0 bases, leaving 2 bases of the junction unmatched. Germline CDR1 reads SGDLS; CDR2 reads YYNGEE. CDR3 coding DNA: TGTGCCAGCAGCGTAGGGCGGGAGGGCAACATTCAGTACTTC. Protein: CASSVGREGNIQYF.

This clonotype was observed a handful of times. V and J are TRBV6-2 or TRBV6-3 and TRBJ2-7; no clear D. CDR3 size: 12 residues. From germline, CDR1 is MNHEY and CDR2 SVGEGT. V was trimmed by 2 bases and J by 2 bases, leaving 4 bases between them. CDR3 residues: CASSYRTYEQYF. As DNA, the CDR3 is TGTGCCAGCAGTTACCGCACCTACGAGCAGTACTTC.

A few counts support this clonotype. The rearrangement uses TRBV12-3 or TRBV12-4 and TRBJ2-3; D unclear. V was clipped by 8 bases and J by 6 bases, with 15 bases between them. The CDR3 contains 13 residues. The CDR3: CASGPPGPDTQYF. CDR3 nucleotides: TGTGCCAGCGGGCCTCCAGGTCCGGATACGCAGTATTTT.

The CDR3 is CATSDMTGGQEMYGYTF. The CDR3 DNA reads TGTGCCACCAGTGATATGACAGGGGGCCAAGAGATGTATGGCTACACCTTC. This sequence joins TRBV24-1 and TRBJ1-2; 10 bases map to TRBD1. The CDR3 is 17 amino acids. The germline gives CDR1 KGHDR, CDR2 SFDVKD. The V and J ends lost 3 bases and 5 bases, in that order; junction bases with no gene match: 11.

This clonotype occurred a few times. The rearrangement links TRBV7-9 to TRBJ2-7, with TRBD1 as a possible D gene (6 bases). Trimming removed 5 bases at V and 5 bases at J, with 19 bases between. This CDR3 contains 15 residues. Germline V gene sequence: CDR1 SEHNR, CDR2 FQNEAQ (reference sequence). The CDR3, as DNA: TGTGCCAGCAGCCGGAAGCTTCGGACAGAGAACGAGCAGTACTTC. It codes for CASSRKLRTENEQYF.